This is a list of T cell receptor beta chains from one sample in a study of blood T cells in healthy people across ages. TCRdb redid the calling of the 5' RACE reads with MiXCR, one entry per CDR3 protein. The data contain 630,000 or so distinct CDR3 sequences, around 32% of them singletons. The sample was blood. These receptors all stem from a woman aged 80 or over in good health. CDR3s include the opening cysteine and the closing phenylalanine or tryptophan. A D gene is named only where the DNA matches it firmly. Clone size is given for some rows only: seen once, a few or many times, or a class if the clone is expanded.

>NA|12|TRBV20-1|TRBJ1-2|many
CSARVGGYGYTF
TGCAGTGCTAGAGTGGGGGGGTATGGCTACACCTTC
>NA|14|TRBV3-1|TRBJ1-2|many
CASSQGAGTYGYTF
TGTGCCAGCAGCCAAGGAGCAGGGACCTATGGCTACACCTTC
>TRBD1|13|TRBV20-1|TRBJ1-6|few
CSASGGGNSPLHF
TGCAGTGCCTCAGGGGGCGGGAATTCACCCCTCCACTTT
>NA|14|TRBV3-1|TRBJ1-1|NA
CASSVSNLNTEAFF
TGTGCCAGCAGCGTCAGTAACTTGAACACTGAAGCTTTCTTT
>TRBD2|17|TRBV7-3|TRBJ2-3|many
CASSSEVAGISTDTQYF
TGTGCCAGCAGCTCCGAAGTAGCGGGGATTAGCACAGATACGCAGTATTTT
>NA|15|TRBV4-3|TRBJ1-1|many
CASSQDPNLNTEAFF
TGCGCCAGCAGCCAAGATCCAAACTTGAACACTGAAGCTTTCTTT
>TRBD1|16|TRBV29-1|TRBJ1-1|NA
CSALRLDRARNTEAFF
TGCAGCGCCCTCCGGTTGGACAGGGCTAGGAACACTGAAGCTTTCTTT
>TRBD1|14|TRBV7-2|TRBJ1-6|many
CASSLGQRDSPLHF
TGTGCCAGCAGCTTGGGACAGCGGGATTCACCCCTCCACTTT
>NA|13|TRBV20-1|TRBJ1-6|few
CSANPKQNSPLHF
TGCAGTGCTAACCCAAAACAGAATTCACCCCTCCACTTT
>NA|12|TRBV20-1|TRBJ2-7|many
CSVVPSSYEQYF
TGCAGTGTGGTGCCTTCTTCCTACGAGCAGTACTTC
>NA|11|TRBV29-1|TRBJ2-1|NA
CSVEAGNEQFF
TGCAGCGTTGAGGCAGGCAATGAGCAGTTCTTC
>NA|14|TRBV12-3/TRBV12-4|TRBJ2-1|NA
CASSRGATYNEQFF
TGTGCCAGCAGCCGCGGGGCAACCTACAATGAGCAGTTCTTC
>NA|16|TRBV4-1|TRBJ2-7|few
CASSQGAARGSNEQYF
TGCGCCAGCAGCCAAGGGGCAGCGAGGGGTTCCAACGAGCAGTACTTC
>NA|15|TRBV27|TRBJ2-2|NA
CASSLTGTWIGELFF
TGTGCCAGCAGCCTTACCGGGACATGGATCGGGGAGCTGTTTTTT
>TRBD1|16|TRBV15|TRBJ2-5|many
CATSRDPNRGEETQYF
TGTGCCACCAGCAGAGATCCGAACAGGGGAGAAGAGACCCAGTACTTC
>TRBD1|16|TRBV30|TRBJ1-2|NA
CAWNLGWTGGSYGYTF
TGTGCCTGGAACCTAGGCTGGACAGGGGGCTCCTATGGCTACACCTTC
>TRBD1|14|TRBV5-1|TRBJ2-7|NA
CASLRQGGYNEQYF
TGCGCCAGCTTGAGACAGGGGGGGTACAATGAGCAGTACTTC
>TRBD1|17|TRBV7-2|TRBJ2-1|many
CASSLIGQGTPGAEQFF
TGTGCCAGCAGCTTAATCGGACAGGGTACCCCGGGGGCAGAGCAGTTCTTC
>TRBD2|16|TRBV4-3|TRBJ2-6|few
CASSQDSGAGANVLTF
TGCGCCAGCAGCCAAGACAGCGGGGCTGGGGCCAACGTCCTGACTTTC
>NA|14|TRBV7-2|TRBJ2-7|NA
CASSLSDSPYEQYF
TGTGCCAGCAGCTTATCGGACAGTCCCTACGAGCAGTACTTC
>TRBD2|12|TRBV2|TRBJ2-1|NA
CASSEGRGQQFF
TGTGCCAGCAGCGAAGGGAGGGGTCAGCAGTTCTTC
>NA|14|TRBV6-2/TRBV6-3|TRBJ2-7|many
CASSYSVLRDEQYF
TGTGCCAGCAGTTACTCAGTACTAAGGGACGAGCAGTACTTC
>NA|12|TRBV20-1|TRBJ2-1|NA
CSARSTYNEQFF
TGCAGTGCTAGATCGACCTACAATGAGCAGTTCTTC
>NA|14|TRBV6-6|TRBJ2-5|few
CASSQRLDHNEQYF
TGTGCCAGCAGCCAACGGCTCGACCACAATGAGCAGTACTTC
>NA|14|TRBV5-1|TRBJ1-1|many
CASSLVGGNTEAFF
TGCGCCAGCAGCTTGGTGGGGGGTAACACTGAAGCTTTCTTT
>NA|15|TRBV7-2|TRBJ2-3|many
CASTQWADSTDTQYF
TGTGCCAGCACCCAATGGGCGGACAGCACAGATACGCAGTATTTT
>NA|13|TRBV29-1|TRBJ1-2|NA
CSVLGGANYGYTF
TGCAGCGTGCTTGGAGGGGCGAACTATGGCTACACCTTC
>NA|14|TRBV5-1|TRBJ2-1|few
CASSLRQDRNEQFF
TGCGCCAGCAGCTTACGACAGGATCGCAATGAGCAGTTCTTC
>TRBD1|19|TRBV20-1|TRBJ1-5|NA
CSARDRGQGGLGSNQPQHF
TGCAGTGCTAGAGATCGGGGACAGGGCGGGTTAGGTAGCAATCAGCCCCAGCATTTT
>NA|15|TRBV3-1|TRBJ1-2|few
CASTLGKGERYGYTF
TGTGCCAGCACCCTAGGTAAAGGAGAGCGCTATGGCTACACCTTC
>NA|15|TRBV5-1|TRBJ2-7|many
CASSLAPGQTYEQYF
TGCGCCAGCAGCTTGGCCCCGGGACAAACCTACGAGCAGTACTTC
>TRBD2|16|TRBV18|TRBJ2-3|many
CASSPPSGGLTDTQYF
TGTGCCAGCTCACCACCTAGCGGGGGGCTCACAGATACGCAGTATTTT
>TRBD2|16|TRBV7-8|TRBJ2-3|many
CASRPPGLAGLDTQYF
TGTGCCAGCAGGCCTCCGGGGCTAGCGGGGTTAGATACGCAGTATTTT
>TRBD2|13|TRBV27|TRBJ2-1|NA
CASSHSGGNEQFF
TGTGCCAGCAGTCATAGCGGGGGCAATGAGCAGTTCTTC
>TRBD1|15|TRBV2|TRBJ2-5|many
CASSERTGEGKTQYF
TGTGCCAGCAGTGAGAGGACAGGGGAAGGGAAGACCCAGTACTTC